The 5 T cell receptor beta chains below come from one sample, sequenced in a study of T cells after yellow fever vaccination. Via MiXCR, TCRdb re-called the 5' RACE reads, giving one row per CDR3 protein. The data show 500,000 to 700,000 distinct CDR3 sequences, 19% seen once. This specimen consisted of PBMCs, obtained 15 days after the yellow fever booster vaccination. The receptors were gathered from a man younger than 40 who received the YFV17D yellow fever vaccine.

The chain uses TRBV5-8 and TRBJ2-3; 8 bases map to TRBD2. The germline CDR1 and CDR2 sequences are SGHTS and YDEGEE. The CDR3 loop spans 16 amino acids. The junction had 6 bases not matched to a gene; V was cut back by 0 bases and J by 3 bases. The CDR3: CASSLALAGNTDTQYF. The CDR3 DNA is TGTGCCAGCAGCTTGGCGCTAGCGGGTAATACAGATACGCAGTATTTT.

The chain couples TRBV29-1 to TRBJ2-6, with a possible D match to TRBD2 (5 bases). Germline assignment: CDR1 SQVTM and CDR2 ANQGSEA. There are 16 residues in the CDR3. Deletions cut 6 bases from V and 0 bases from J, with 15 bases between. CDR3 sequence reads: CSVSGGPISGANVLTF. The CDR3 DNA sequence: TGCAGCGTATCGGGCGGGCCTATCTCTGGGGCCAACGTCCTGACTTTC.

The rearrangement links TRBV6-2 or TRBV6-3 to TRBJ2-7, with 8 bases identical to TRBD1. The CDR3 is made up of 15 amino acids. CDR1 is MNHEY and CDR2 is SVGEGT in the germline V gene. After removal of 6 bases from V and 5 bases from J, the junction contained 12 bases not matched to a gene. CDR3 DNA: TGTGCCAGCAGCCGAACACGCGACAGGGGCAACGAGCAGTACTTC. Encoded protein: CASSRTRDRGNEQYF.

This clonotype came up a few times. The chain couples TRBV7-2 to TRBJ2-3; D is ambiguous. Trimming took off 0 bases at V and 0 bases at J, with 19 bases between the two ends. The CDR3 runs 19 residues. Germline CDR1 is SGHTA and CDR2 is FQGNSA. The CDR3 reads CASSLARYGSTPSTDTQYF. The CDR3 DNA is TGTGCCAGCAGCTTAGCCCGATACGGCTCCACACCTAGCACAGATACGCAGTATTTT.

The CDR3 sequence: CASSQEGGPYTGELFF. DNA of the CDR3: TGCGCCAGCAGCCAAGAAGGGGGCCCCTACACCGGGGAGCTGTTTTTT. This sequence joins TRBV4-3 and TRBJ2-2; the match to TRBD1 covers 7 bases. There are 16 residues in the CDR3. The ends lost 0 bases at V and 3 bases at J; junction bases unmatched: 4. The germline gives CDR1 LGHNA, CDR2 YSLEER.